Described below is a single TCR beta chain sequence and its context. This entry is derived from a study of technical replicates of blood from several donors. The assay was immunoSEQ multiplex PCR, and TCRdb's table has in-frame clones only and misses some. The sample records roughly 76,000 clones, around 86% being singletons. The clonotype comes from a human donor in good health. Some clones in this sample may be carry-over from other donors' samples. Sequenced material: PBMCs.

The chain's CDR3 is CASSVGLAGGEQFF. The CDR3 DNA reads TGTGCCAGCAGCGTAGGACTAGCGGGGGGGGAGCAGTTCTTC. This rearrangement joins TRBV7-3 to TRBJ2-1, with 15 bases matching TRBD2. CDR3 size: 14 residues. From germline, CDR1 is SGHTA and CDR2 FQGTGA. After removal of 5 bases from V and 10 bases from J, the junction contained 3 bases not matched to a gene. Using reference TRBV7-3 and TRBJ2-1 for the parts outside the CDR3, the full variable domain is GAGVSQTPSNKVTEKGKYVELRCDPISGHTALYWYRQSLGQGPEFLIYFQGTGAADDSGLPNDRFFAVRPEGSVSTLKIQRTERGDSAVYLCASSVGLAGGEQFFGPGTRLTVL.